Listed here are 32 T cell receptor beta chains from one sample, sequenced in a study of regulatory T cells in long-lasting Graves disease. Assembly of TCR beta libraries relied on iRepertoire HTBI primers together with Arm-PCR of CDR3 regions. TCRdb itself ran the multiplex PCR reads through MiXCR, one entry per CDR3 protein. Among about 620,000 distinct CDR3 sequences listed, about 16% were seen once. Indicated time point: newly diagnosed GD, antithyroid drugs for less than 3 months. Construction of the TCR library relied on RNA isolated from PBMCs. The sample also formed part of further work on T cells in Graves' hyperthyroidism and ophthalmopathy.

The sample was peripheral blood mononuclear cells (PBMCs), taken at new diagnosis, from a patient treated with antithyroid drugs. These TCRs come from a woman in her 30s with Graves disease.

About this clonotype: One base away lies a much larger clone, so this may be a sequencing read error. V gene TRBV29-1 combines with J gene TRBJ1-2, with a possible D match to TRBD1 (5 bases). The CDR3 extends over 14 amino acids. The V and J ends lost 4 bases and 5 bases respectively, with 17 bases between them. Germline V gene data show CDR1 as SQVTM and CDR2 as ANQGSEA. CDR3 sequence reads: CSVGVPGRQYGYTF. The CDR3 coding sequence is TGCAGCGTTGGCGTTCCGGGACGACAATATGGCTACACCTTC.

Details on this clonotype: One end of the junction fails to match germline, which may point to a read error. The chain employs TRBV13 and TRBJ2-4; D may be TRBD1 or TRBD2 (6 bases each). The CDR3 sequence is 14 residues long. The V gene's germline CDR1 is PRHDT and CDR2 FYEKMQ (reference sequence). CDR3 sequence reads: CASSVGGTKDIQYF. The CDR3 region has the DNA TGTGCCAGCAGCGTAGGCGGGACAAAGGACATTCAGTACTTC.

The rearrangement uses TRBV7-3 and TRBJ2-1; 8 bases map to TRBD1. The CDR3 contains 16 residues. With 5 bases clipped from V and 6 bases from J, the junction kept 12 bases outside the gene matches. Germline CDR1 reads SGHTA; CDR2 reads FQGTGA. The CDR3 nucleotides read TGTGCCAGCAGCCACAGAGGGGGGACAGGTAGCAATGAGCAGTTCTTC. It translates to CASSHRGGTGSNEQFF.

The J gene is TRBJ2-2, the V gene TRBV9, with 10 bases that match TRBD2. This CDR3 contains 19 residues. From germline, CDR1 is SGDLS and CDR2 YYNGEE. J gave up 4 bases and V 1 base, and 13 bases lay outside the gene matches. The CDR3: CASSVRALLAGALTGELFF. The CDR3, as DNA: TGTGCCAGCAGCGTACGGGCTCTTCTAGCGGGAGCCCTCACCGGGGAGCTGTTTTTT.

Many counts were recorded for this clonotype. The chain links TRBV11-2 to TRBJ1-4; tentative D call: TRBD1 (5 bases). The V gene lost 5 bases and the J gene lost 8 bases, with 12 bases spanning the gap. CDR3 size: 13 residues. Germline V gives CDR1 SGHAT, CDR2 FQNNGV. CDR3 amino acids: CASSPPGGEKLFF. The CDR3, as DNA: TGTGCCAGCAGCCCACCGGGGGGAGAAAAACTGTTTTTT.

This clonotype was observed many times. This rearrangement joins TRBV7-2 to TRBJ2-1, with 8 bases lining up with TRBD2. CDR1 and CDR2 from the germline V gene are SGHTA and FQGNSA. Losses at the gene ends were 5 bases for V and 4 bases for J; bases not matched to a gene: 10. The CDR3 extends over 16 amino acids. This chain's CDR3 is CASSLPGAGGYNEQFF. The CDR3 nucleotides are TGTGCCAGCAGCCTCCCTGGGGCGGGAGGTTACAATGAGCAGTTCTTC.

The V and J genes are TRBV7-2 and TRBJ2-2; TRBD2 matches 7 bases. The V gene end was trimmed by 8 bases and the J gene end by 5 bases; junction bases not matched to a gene: 11. The CDR3 covers 15 residues. Germline V gives CDR1 SGHTA, CDR2 FQGNSA. The CDR3 DNA is TGTGCCAGCTCCGAGGGCGGGAGTATGACCGGGGAGCTGTTTTTT. Its translation is CASSEGGSMTGELFF.

This rearrangement joins TRBV9 to TRBJ1-1, with D unclear. Deletions cut 4 bases from V and 0 bases from J, with 10 bases between. In germline, CDR1 is SGDLS, CDR2 YYNGEE. This CDR3 has 14 amino acids. This chain's CDR3 is CASSPPTMNTEAFF. CDR3 sequence (DNA): TGTGCCAGCAGCCCACCCACCATGAACACTGAAGCTTTCTTT.

In the case of this clonotype: Since a much larger clone is just one base distant, this may be a read error. The chain uses TRBV19 and TRBJ1-5, with a weak D call TRBD1 (5 bases). The CDR3 is made up of 16 amino acids. V lost 0 bases and J 3 bases, leaving 12 bases between the germline ends. Germline V gives CDR1 LNHDA, CDR2 SQIVND (reference sequence). In nucleotides, the CDR3 is TGTGCCAGTAGTATAGAAGGCCGGGGCAACAATCAGCCCCAGCATTTT. Protein sequence: CASSIEGRGNNQPQHF.

For this clonotype: A much larger clone is a single base away; this may be a read error. The rearrangement links TRBV6-4 to TRBJ2-7; maybe TRBD1 (6 bases). This CDR3 has 14 residues. Trimming took 5 bases from V and 7 from J, leaving 18 bases between them. Per the germline V gene, CDR1 is MRHNA and CDR2 is SNTAGT. CDR3 in amino acids: CASSYFGRGYEQYF. The CDR3, as DNA: TGTGCCAGCAGTTACTTCGGCAGGGGCTATGAGCAGTACTTC.

Comment on this clonotype: A single base separates this from a much larger clone, so it may be a read error. J is TRBJ1-5 and V is TRBV12-3 or TRBV12-4; D unclear. This CDR3 comprises 13 residues. V lost 6 bases, J lost 6 bases, and 12 bases lay in between. The CDR3 spells CASRTRPSQPQHF. In DNA, the CDR3 is TGTGCCAGCAGGACAAGGCCGAGTCAGCCCCAGCATTTT.

This CDR3 reads CASSFSGQGFSSAYNSPLHF. Here the CDR3 DNA reads TGTGCCAGCAGTTTTTCGGGACAGGGGTTTTCTAGCGCCTATAATTCACCCCTCCACTTT. This sequence joins TRBV27 and TRBJ1-6; TRBD1 agrees at 10 bases. Trimming at V came to 3 bases and at J to 2 bases, leaving 13 bases not matched to a gene. The CDR3 spans 20 residues. Germline CDR1 is MNHEY and CDR2 is SMNVEV (reference sequence).

This clonotype was seen a handful of times. The chain is built from TRBV7-3 and TRBJ2-3; 12 nucleotides agree with TRBD2. V lost 1 base to trimming and J lost 2 bases; unmatched junction nucleotides: 4. This CDR3 is 17 amino acids long. Germline CDR1 and CDR2: SGHTA and FQGTGA. The CDR3 nucleotides are TGTGCCAGCAGCTTAATTTCTAGCGGGAGGGCCACAGATACGCAGTATTTT. Residues: CASSLISSGRATDTQYF.

This clonotype has a count of ten or more. The V and J genes are TRBV12-3 or TRBV12-4 and TRBJ2-7; unclear D gene. The CDR3 consists of 14 residues. Trimming took 3 bases from V and 0 from J, leaving 9 bases between them. The CDR3 here is CASSFGPFSYEQYF. In DNA, the CDR3 is TGTGCCAGCAGTTTTGGTCCGTTCTCCTACGAGCAGTACTTC.

This clonotype was found many times. This CDR3 is CASSYSNRGHTEAFF. The CDR3 coding sequence is TGTGCCAGCAGTTACTCGAATAGGGGCCACACTGAAGCTTTCTTT. The J gene is TRBJ1-1, the V gene TRBV6-9; maybe TRBD1 (5 bases). Trimming stripped 3 bases from V and 3 bases from J, with 14 bases between. CDR3 length: 15 amino acids. In germline, CDR1 is MNHGY, CDR2 SVAAGI.

This sequence joins TRBV5-1 and TRBJ1-6, with 9 bases matching TRBD1. Losses at the gene ends were 4 bases for V and 10 bases for J; bases not matched to a gene: 9. CDR3 length: 15 residues. Germline CDR1 is SGHRS and CDR2 is YFSETQ. CDR3 region: CASSPPGQGSSPLHF. The CDR3 DNA sequence: TGCGCCAGCAGCCCCCCGGGACAGGGCTCCTCACCCCTCCACTTT.

The chain combines TRBV3-1 with TRBJ2-7; no reliable D call. Germline V CDR1 and CDR2: LGHDT, YNNKEL (reference sequence). This CDR3 has 15 residues. Trimming left V 0 bases short and J 2 bases short, with 11 bases between. CDR3 in DNA: TGTGCCAGCAGCCAAGATCGTCGGGTAGCCTACGAGCAGTACTTC. Its protein is CASSQDRRVAYEQYF.

This clonotype was found a few times. The chain uses TRBV3-1 and TRBJ1-1, with no clear D. V lost 1 base and J 5 bases, leaving 14 bases between the germline ends. Germline lookup yields CDR1 LGHDT and CDR2 YNNKEL (reference sequence). This CDR3 comprises 15 residues. CDR3 loop: CASSQGLLSRTEAFF. CDR3 DNA sequence: TGTGCCAGCAGCCAAGGGCTTTTATCTCGGACTGAAGCTTTCTTT.

This clonotype was found a few times. V is TRBV28 and J is TRBJ2-2; 7 bases are a match to TRBD2. Germline CDR1 MDHEN, CDR2 SYDVKM. CDR3 length: 15 residues. The trim removed 8 bases at V and 1 base at J, leaving 7 bases unmatched. CDR3 sequence: CASAGGGGNTGELFF. Here the CDR3 DNA reads TGTGCCAGCGCGGGTGGCGGGGGGAACACCGGGGAGCTGTTTTTT. The variable domain in full, with the rest retrieved from reference TRBV28 and TRBJ2-2, is DVKVTQSSRYLVKRTGEKVFLECVQDMDHENMFWYRQDPGLGLRLIYFSYDVKMKEKGDIPEGYSVSREKKERFSLILESASTNQTSMYLCASAGGGGNTGELFFGEGSRLTVL.

This clonotype was picked up many times. The V and J genes are TRBV12-3 or TRBV12-4 and TRBJ2-2; D is undetermined. V shed 7 bases and J shed 0 bases, with 9 bases lying between them. The CDR3 consists of 14 residues. In DNA, the CDR3 is TGTGCCAGCAACGCAGACGCGAACACCGGGGAGCTGTTTTTT. Protein sequence: CASNADANTGELFF.

The chain recombines TRBV25-1 with TRBJ1-2, with no clear D. V dropped 8 bases and J dropped 0 bases, with 4 bases sitting between them. Germline CDR1 and CDR2: MGHDK and SYGVNS. The CDR3 covers 11 residues. In DNA form, the CDR3 reads TGTGCCAGCGGGCCTAACTATGGCTACACCTTC. This codes for CASGPNYGYTF.

This clonotype was counted at least ten times. The rearrangement links TRBV2 to TRBJ2-1; no firm D call. Germline lookup yields CDR1 SNHLY and CDR2 FYNNEI. The CDR3 extends over 16 amino acids. Trimming cost V 1 base and J 8 bases, with 18 bases left between them. CDR3 sequence: CASSEEPYLRFDEQFF. The CDR3 DNA reads as TGTGCCAGCAGTGAAGAACCGTACTTGAGGTTCGATGAGCAGTTCTTC.

This clonotype was seen at least ten times. The chain is built from TRBV28 and TRBJ1-4; D remains ambiguous. The germline CDR1 and CDR2 sequences are MDHEN and SYDVKM. Trimming removed 4 bases at V and 7 bases at J, with 13 bases between. This CDR3 contains 14 residues. The CDR3 here is CASSSPAIGEKLFF. The CDR3 bases are TGTGCCAGCAGTTCGCCGGCAATAGGTGAAAAACTGTTTTTT.

Points on this clonotype: This may stem from a read error, because a much larger clone lies one nucleotide away. This chain joins TRBV9 and TRBJ1-1; D may be TRBD1 (5 bases). V lost 3 bases and J lost 0, with 18 bases in between. The CDR3 consists of 17 residues. From germline, CDR1 is SGDLS and CDR2 YYNGEE. The CDR3 DNA sequence: TGTGCCAGCAGCGCAGGGTGGTCCTCCCCTATGAACACTGAAGCTTTCTTT. Residues: CASSAGWSSPMNTEAFF. The full variable domain, its missing parts supplied by reference TRBV9 and TRBJ1-1, is DSGVTQTPKHLITATGQRVTLRCSPRSGDLSVYWYQQSLDQGLQFLIQYYNGEERAKGNILERFSAQQFPDLHSELNLSSLELGDSALYFCASSAGWSSPMNTEAFFGQGTRLTVV.

This clonotype occurred many times. The rearrangement joins TRBV2 to TRBJ1-4; 7 bases align to TRBD1. Trimming took 3 bases from V and 8 from J; bases not matched to a gene: 6. This CDR3 spans 14 amino acids. Germline V gene lookup returns CDR1 SNHLY and CDR2 FYNNEI. The chain's CDR3 is CASSEPEGGEKLFF. The CDR3 nucleotides are TGTGCCAGCAGTGAGCCCGAAGGGGGCGAAAAACTGTTTTTT.

The chain links TRBV5-5 to TRBJ2-7; no clear D. Trimming stripped 4 bases from V and 1 base from J, with 12 bases between. Germline V gene sequence: CDR1 SGHKS, CDR2 YYEKEE (reference sequence). There are 14 residues in the CDR3. The CDR3 coding sequence is TGTGCCAGCAGCCAATCGGGCAGGTCCTACGAGCAGTACTTC. It codes for CASSQSGRSYEQYF.

This clonotype was found many times. This chain connects TRBV20-1 to TRBJ1-1, with D maybe TRBD1 (6 bases). V gave up 1 base and J gave up 7 bases, with 16 bases separating them. CDR1 is DFQATT, CDR2 SNEGSKA, per germline (reference sequence). The CDR3 is 14 residues long. The CDR3 DNA reads TGCAGTGCTAGAGTCCCGACAGGCGGCAATGAAGCTTTCTTT. The encoded protein is CSARVPTGGNEAFF.

As for this clonotype: A read error may produce the germline difference seen at one junction end. The V and J genes are TRBV9 and TRBJ2-1; D might be TRBD1 (5 bases). Germline V lookup: CDR1 SGDLS, CDR2 YYNGEE. The CDR3 is 12 amino acids. The CDR3 bases are TGTACCAGCAGCGTAGGGGCAGGGAAGCAGTTCTTC. Translating it yields CTSSVGAGKQFF.

This clonotype was seen ten or more times. The rearrangement links TRBV11-2 to TRBJ2-3; D is undetermined. V was pared by 1 base and J by 2 bases, with 10 bases between. This CDR3 is built from 15 residues. In germline, CDR1 is SGHAT, CDR2 FQNNGV. Written as DNA, the CDR3 is TGTGCCAGCAGCTTAGTTCGGGCGGCCACAGATACGCAGTATTTT. This gives the protein CASSLVRAATDTQYF.

At least ten counts were recorded for this clonotype. The V call is TRBV20-1, the J call TRBJ1-5; D is unresolved. The V gene's germline CDR1 is DFQATT and CDR2 SNEGSKA (reference sequence). The CDR3 loop spans 14 amino acids. V was pared by 3 bases and J by 6 bases, with 15 bases between. The CDR3 region is CSASQDPGRQPQHF. The CDR3 DNA reads TGCAGTGCTAGTCAAGACCCAGGACGTCAGCCCCAGCATTTT.

The chain carries TRBV5-1 and TRBJ2-1; 12 bases line up with TRBD2. The V gene end was trimmed by 1 base and the J gene end by 4 bases; junction bases not matched to a gene: 3. Germline V CDR1 and CDR2: SGHRS, YFSETQ. The CDR3 runs 16 residues. The CDR3 sequence: CASSLLGTSGYNEQFF. CDR3 in DNA: TGCGCCAGCAGCTTGCTAGGGACTAGCGGGTACAATGAGCAGTTCTTC.

This clonotype was seen ten or more times. This chain links TRBV2 with TRBJ1-1, with TRBD1 matching 8 bases. From germline, CDR1 is SNHLY and CDR2 FYNNEI. This CDR3 has 18 residues. V dropped 0 bases and J dropped 3; count of bases not matched to a gene: 12. The CDR3 DNA follows: TGTGCCAGCAGTGAAGCGCTTGCAGGGGGCATTTGGGACACTGAAGCTTTCTTT. Translating gives CASSEALAGGIWDTEAFF.